The entry below gives a single TCR beta chain sequence along with its context. Its target is not known. Here immunoSEQ multiplex PCR was the method, and the copy in TCRdb shows in-frame clones only, minus some. The sample holds about 460,000 clones, around 77% seen once. This sample is drawn from a study of shared clonotypes between healthy human individuals. On the study more broadly: With ages of 18 to 49, the donors were a couple of women and a few men. Broader study findings: It was anticipated that sequencing depth would influence how many clonotypes donors shared. Blood was the only sampled material, and tissue repertoires likely differ.

Genomic DNA for unsorted samples was obtained from tens of millions of PBMCs. From germline, CDR1 is SGHAT and CDR2 FQNNGV. The CDR3 runs to 14 residues. Trimming removed 4 bases from V and 12 bases from J; junction bases left unmatched: 15. The receptor's source is a woman aged 40 to 50 in good health. Some clones in this sample may be carry-over from other donors' samples. Sequencing was carried out using PBMCs. This chain links TRBV11-2 with TRBJ2-7; 7 nucleotides line up with TRBD1. Here the CDR3 reads CASSYSGTELSAYF. CDR3 coding DNA: TGTGCCAGCAGCTATTCCGGGACAGAGCTTTCGGCGTACTTC.